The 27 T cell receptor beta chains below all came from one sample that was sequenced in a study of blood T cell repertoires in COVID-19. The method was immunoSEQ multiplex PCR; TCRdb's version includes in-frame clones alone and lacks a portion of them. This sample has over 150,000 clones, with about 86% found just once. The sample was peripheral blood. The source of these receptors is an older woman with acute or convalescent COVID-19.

The CDR3 protein is CASTTGVTDTQYF. CDR3 nucleotide sequence: TGTGCCAGTACCACAGGGGTCACAGATACGCAGTATTTT. This chain links TRBV19 with TRBJ2-3; 7 bases match TRBD1. In germline, CDR1 is LNHDA, CDR2 SQIVND (reference sequence). This CDR3 has 13 amino acids. Losses at the gene ends were 7 bases for V and 2 bases for J; bases not matched to a gene: 3.

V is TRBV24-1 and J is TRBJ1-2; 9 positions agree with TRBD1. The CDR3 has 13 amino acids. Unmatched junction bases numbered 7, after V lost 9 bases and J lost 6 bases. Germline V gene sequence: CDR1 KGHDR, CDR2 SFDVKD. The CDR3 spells CATHAGTGNGYTF. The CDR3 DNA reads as TGTGCCACCCACGCCGGGACAGGGAATGGCTACACCTTC.

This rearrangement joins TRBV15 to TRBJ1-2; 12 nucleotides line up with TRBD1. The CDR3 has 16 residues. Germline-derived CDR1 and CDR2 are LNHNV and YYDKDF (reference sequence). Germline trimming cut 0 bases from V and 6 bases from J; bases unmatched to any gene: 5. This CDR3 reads CATSRDGDRGRDGYTF. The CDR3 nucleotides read TGTGCCACCAGCAGAGATGGGGACAGGGGGCGGGATGGCTACACCTTC. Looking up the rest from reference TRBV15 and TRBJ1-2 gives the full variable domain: DAMVIQNPRYQVTQFGKPVTLSCSQTLNHNVMYWYQQKSSQAPKLLFHYYDKDFNNEADTPDNFQSRRPNTSFCFLDIRSPGLGDTAMYLCATSRDGDRGRDGYTFGSGTRLTVV.

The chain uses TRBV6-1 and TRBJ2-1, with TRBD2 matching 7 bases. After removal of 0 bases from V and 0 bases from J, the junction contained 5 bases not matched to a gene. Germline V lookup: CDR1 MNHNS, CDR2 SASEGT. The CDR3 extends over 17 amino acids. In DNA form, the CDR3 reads TGTGCCAGCAGTGAAGCGACTAGCCTCGCCTCCTACAATGAGCAGTTCTTC. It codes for CASSEATSLASYNEQFF.

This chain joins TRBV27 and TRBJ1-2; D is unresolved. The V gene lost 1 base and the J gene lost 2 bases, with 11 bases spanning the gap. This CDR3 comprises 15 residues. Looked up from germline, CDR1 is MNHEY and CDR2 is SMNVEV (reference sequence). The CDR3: CASSLLGEGNYGYTF. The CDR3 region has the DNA TGTGCCAGCAGTTTATTAGGAGAGGGCAACTATGGCTACACCTTC.

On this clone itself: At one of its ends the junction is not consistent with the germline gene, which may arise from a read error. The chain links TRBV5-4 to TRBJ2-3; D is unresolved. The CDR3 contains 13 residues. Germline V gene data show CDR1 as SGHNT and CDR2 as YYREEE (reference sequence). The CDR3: CASTLGLRDTQYF. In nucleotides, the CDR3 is TGTGCCAGCACCTTGGGTCTGAGAGATACGCAGTATTTT. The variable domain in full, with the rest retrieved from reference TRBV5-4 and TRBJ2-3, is ETGVTQSPTHLIKTRGQQVTLRCSSQSGHNTVSWYQQALGQGPQFIFQYYREEENGRGNFPPRFSGLQFPNYSSELNVNALELDDSALYLCASTLGLRDTQYFGPGTRLTVL.

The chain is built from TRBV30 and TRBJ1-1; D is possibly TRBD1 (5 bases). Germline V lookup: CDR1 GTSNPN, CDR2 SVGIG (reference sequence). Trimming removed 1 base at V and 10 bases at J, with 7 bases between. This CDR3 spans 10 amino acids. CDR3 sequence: CAWSGRGAFF. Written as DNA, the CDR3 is TGTGCCTGGAGTGGTAGGGGAGCTTTCTTT.

CDR3: CARSLGKGAGGEAFF. The CDR3, as DNA: TGTGCCAGAAGCTTGGGGAAGGGGGCAGGGGGTGAAGCTTTCTTT. The chain carries TRBV5-3 and TRBJ1-1, with 7 bases aligning to TRBD1. TRBV5-3 is given ORF status, its function remaining uncertain. CDR3 size: 15 residues. V was clipped by 0 bases and J by 7 bases; unmatched bases: 9.

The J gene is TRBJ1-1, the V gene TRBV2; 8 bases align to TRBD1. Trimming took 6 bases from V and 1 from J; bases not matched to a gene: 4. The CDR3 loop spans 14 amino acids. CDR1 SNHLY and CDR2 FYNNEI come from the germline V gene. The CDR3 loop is CASRETGANTEAFF. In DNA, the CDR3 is TGTGCCAGCAGAGAGACAGGGGCGAACACTGAAGCTTTCTTT. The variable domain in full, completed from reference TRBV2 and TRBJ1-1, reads EPEVTQTPSHQVTQMGQEVILRCVPISNHLYFYWYRQILGQKVEFLVSFYNNEISEKSEIFDDQFSVERPDGSNFTLKIRSTKLEDSAMYFCASRETGANTEAFFGQGTRLTVV.

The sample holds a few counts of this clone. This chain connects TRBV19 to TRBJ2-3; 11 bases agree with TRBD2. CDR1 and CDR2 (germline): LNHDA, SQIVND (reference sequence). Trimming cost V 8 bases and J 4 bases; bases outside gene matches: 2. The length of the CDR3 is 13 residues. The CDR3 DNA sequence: TGTGCCAGTGAACTAGCGGGGGCAGATACGCAGTATTTT. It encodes CASELAGADTQYF.

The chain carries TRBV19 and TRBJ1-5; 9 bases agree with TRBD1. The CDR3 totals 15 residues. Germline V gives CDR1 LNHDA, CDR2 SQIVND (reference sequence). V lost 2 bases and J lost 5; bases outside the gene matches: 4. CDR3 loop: CASSIRDRAHQPQHF. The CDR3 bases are TGTGCCAGTAGTATACGGGACAGGGCCCATCAGCCCCAGCATTTT.

CDR3 in amino acids: CASSVQQGSNEQFF. CDR3 coding DNA: TGTGCCAGCAGCGTACAACAGGGGAGCAATGAGCAGTTCTTC. The V gene is TRBV9, the J gene TRBJ2-1, with 7 bases fitting TRBD1. The germline gives CDR1 SGDLS, CDR2 YYNGEE. V was clipped by 1 base and J by 6 bases; unmatched bases: 4. This CDR3 contains 14 residues.

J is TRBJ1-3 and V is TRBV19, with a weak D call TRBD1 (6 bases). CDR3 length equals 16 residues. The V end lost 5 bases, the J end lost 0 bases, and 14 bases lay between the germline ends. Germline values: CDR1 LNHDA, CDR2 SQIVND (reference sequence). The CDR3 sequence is CASSLPGHRSGNTIYF. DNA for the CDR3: TGTGCCAGTAGTCTACCGGGACACCGCTCTGGAAACACCATATATTTT.

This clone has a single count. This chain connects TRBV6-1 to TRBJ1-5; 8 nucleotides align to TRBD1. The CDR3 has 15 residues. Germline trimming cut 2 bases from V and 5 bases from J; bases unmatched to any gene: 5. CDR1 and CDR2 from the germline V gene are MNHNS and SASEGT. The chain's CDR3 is CASSERDRGHQPQHF. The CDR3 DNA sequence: TGTGCCAGCAGTGAACGTGACAGGGGTCATCAGCCCCAGCATTTT.

The CDR3 protein is CASSIGLAGGTNTGELFF. In DNA form, the CDR3 reads TGTGCCAGTAGTATCGGACTAGCGGGGGGAACCAACACCGGGGAGCTGTTTTTT. V gene TRBV19 combines with J gene TRBJ2-2; 14 bases line up with TRBD2. This CDR3 has 18 amino acids. Per germline, CDR1 LNHDA and CDR2 SQIVND (reference sequence). After removal of 3 bases from V and 2 bases from J, the junction contained 5 bases not matched to a gene.

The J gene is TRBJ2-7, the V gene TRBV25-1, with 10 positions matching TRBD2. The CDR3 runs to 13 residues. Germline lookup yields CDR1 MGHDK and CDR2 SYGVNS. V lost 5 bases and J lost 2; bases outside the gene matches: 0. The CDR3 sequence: CASSLAGAYEQYF. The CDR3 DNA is TGTGCCAGCAGTCTAGCGGGGGCCTACGAGCAGTACTTC.

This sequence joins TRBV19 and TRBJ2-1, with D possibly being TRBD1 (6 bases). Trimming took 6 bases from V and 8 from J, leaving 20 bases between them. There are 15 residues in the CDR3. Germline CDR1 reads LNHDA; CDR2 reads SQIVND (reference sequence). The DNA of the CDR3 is TGTGCCAGTAGCCGGACAGCCCGGCGCGGCGATGAGCAGTTCTTC. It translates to CASSRTARRGDEQFF.

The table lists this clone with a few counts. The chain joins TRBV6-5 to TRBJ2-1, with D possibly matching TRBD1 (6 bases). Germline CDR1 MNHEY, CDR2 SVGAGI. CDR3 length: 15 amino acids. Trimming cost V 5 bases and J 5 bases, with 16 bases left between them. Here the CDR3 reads CASSLAGTQHNEQFF. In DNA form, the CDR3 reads TGTGCCAGCAGTCTAGCCGGGACACAACACAATGAGCAGTTCTTC.

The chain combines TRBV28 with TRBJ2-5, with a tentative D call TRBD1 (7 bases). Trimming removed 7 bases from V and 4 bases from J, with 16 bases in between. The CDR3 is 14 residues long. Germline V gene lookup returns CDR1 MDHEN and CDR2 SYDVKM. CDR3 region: CASTQGGQPETQYF. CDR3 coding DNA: TGTGCCAGCACCCAGGGGGGACAACCAGAGACCCAGTACTTC.

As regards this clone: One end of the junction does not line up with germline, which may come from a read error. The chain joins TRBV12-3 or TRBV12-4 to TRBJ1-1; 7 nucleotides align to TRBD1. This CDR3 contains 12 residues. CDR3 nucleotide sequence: TGTGCCAGCAGTCTTACAGGGGTTCGCTTTCTCTTT. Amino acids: CASSLTGVRFLF.

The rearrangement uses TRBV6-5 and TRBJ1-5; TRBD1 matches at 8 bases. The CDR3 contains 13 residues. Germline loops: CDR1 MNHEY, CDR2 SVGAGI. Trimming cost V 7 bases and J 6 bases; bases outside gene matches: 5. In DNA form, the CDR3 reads TGTGCCAGCACTCAGGGGGCTTTTCAGCCCCAGCATTTT. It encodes CASTQGAFQPQHF.

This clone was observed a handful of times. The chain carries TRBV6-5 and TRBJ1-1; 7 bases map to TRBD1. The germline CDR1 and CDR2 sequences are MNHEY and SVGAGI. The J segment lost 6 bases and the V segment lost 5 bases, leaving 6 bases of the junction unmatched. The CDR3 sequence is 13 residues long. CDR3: CASSQQGTAEAFF. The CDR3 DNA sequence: TGTGCCAGCAGTCAACAGGGGACAGCTGAAGCTTTCTTT.

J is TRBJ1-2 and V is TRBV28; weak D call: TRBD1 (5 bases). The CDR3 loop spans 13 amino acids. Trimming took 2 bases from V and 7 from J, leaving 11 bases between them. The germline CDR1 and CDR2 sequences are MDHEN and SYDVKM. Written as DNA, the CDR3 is TGTGCCAGCAGTTTACAGGGCCCGGGTGGCTACACCTTC. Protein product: CASSLQGPGGYTF.

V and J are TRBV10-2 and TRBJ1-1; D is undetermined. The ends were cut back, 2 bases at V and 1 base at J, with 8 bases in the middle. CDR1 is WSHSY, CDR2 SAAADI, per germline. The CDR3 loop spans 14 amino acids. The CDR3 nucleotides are TGCGCCAGCAGTGAGAAATTAAAGAACACTGAAGCTTTCTTT. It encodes CASSEKLKNTEAFF.

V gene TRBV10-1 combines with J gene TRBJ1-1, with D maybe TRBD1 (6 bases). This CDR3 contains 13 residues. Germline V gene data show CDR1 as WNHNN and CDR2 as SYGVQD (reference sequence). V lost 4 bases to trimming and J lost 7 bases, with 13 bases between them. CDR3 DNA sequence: TGCGCCAGCAGTGGGATGACAGGCGGTGAAGCTTTCTTT. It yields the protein CASSGMTGGEAFF.

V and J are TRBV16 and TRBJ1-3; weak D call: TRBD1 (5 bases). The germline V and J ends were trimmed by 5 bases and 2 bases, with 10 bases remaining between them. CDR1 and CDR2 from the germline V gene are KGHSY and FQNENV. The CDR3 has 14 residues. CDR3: CASSLQETGNTIYF. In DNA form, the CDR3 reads TGTGCCAGCAGCTTACAGGAGACTGGAAACACCATATATTTT.

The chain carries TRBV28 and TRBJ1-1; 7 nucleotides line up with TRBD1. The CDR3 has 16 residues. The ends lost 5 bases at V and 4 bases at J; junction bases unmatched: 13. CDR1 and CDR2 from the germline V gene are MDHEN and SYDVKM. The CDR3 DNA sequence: TGTGCCAGCAGTGAAAACAGGGGAATCAGGGTCACTGAAGCTTTCTTT. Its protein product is CASSENRGIRVTEAFF. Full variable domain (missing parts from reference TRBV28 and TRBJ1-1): DVKVTQSSRYLVKRTGEKVFLECVQDMDHENMFWYRQDPGLGLRLIYFSYDVKMKEKGDIPEGYSVSREKKERFSLILESASTNQTSMYLCASSENRGIRVTEAFFGQGTRLTVV.